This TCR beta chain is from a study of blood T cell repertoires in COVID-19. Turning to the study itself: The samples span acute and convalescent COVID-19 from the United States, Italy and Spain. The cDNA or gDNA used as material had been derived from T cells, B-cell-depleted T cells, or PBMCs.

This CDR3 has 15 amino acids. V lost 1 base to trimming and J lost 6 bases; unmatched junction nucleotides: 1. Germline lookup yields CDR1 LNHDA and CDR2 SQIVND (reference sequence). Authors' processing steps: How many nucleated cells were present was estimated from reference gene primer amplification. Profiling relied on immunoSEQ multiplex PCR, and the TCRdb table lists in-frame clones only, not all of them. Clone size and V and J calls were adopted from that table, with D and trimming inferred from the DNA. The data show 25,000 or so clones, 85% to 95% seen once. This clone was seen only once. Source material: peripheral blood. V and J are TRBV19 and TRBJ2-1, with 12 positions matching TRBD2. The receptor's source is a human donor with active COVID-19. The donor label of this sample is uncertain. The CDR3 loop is CASSIGLAGANEQFF. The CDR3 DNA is TGTGCCAGTAGTATAGGACTAGCGGGAGCCAATGAGCAGTTCTTC.